Detailed here is one TCR beta chain. Here immunoSEQ multiplex PCR was the method, and the copy in TCRdb shows in-frame clones only, minus some. The repertoire holds about 120,000 clones, roughly 83% seen once, with about 40% in the top ten. This sample was taken from a study of blood T cell repertoires in COVID-19. In the study overall: PBMCs, B-cell-depleted T cells, or T cells were the source of the cDNA or gDNA that made up the material.

This CDR3 has 14 residues. Looked up from germline, CDR1 is MNHEY and CDR2 is SMNVEV (reference sequence). Unmatched junction bases numbered 11, after V lost 10 bases and J lost 2 bases. This clonotype was obtained from a man aged 35 to 55 with active or convalescent COVID-19. The rearrangement joins TRBV27 to TRBJ2-7, with TRBD2 identical over 7 bases. Specimen: peripheral blood. The DNA for the CDR3 is TGTGCCACCAGGCCTCTAGCGGACCCCTACGAGCAGTACTTC. It yields the protein CATRPLADPYEQYF.